The 14 T cell receptor beta chains given below trace back to one sample, sequenced in a study of cytomegalovirus exposure and HLA in healthy donors. TCRdb's copy holds only in-frame clones and misses some; the assay was immunoSEQ multiplex PCR. Of about 130,000 clones listed, about 90% are singletons. The sample comprised PBMCs. These receptors were taken from a woman under 40 in good health and CMV-seropositive.

This clone has just one count. The chain links TRBV11-1 to TRBJ2-7, with 9 positions matching TRBD2. Losses at the gene ends were 6 bases for V and 7 bases for J; bases not matched to a gene: 10. Germline CDR1 SGHAT, CDR2 FQDESV (reference sequence). The CDR3 loop spans 14 amino acids. The CDR3 DNA reads as TGTGCCAGCAGTTGGATAGCGGGAGTGGGAGAGCAGTACTTC. As protein: CASSWIAGVGEQYF.

The rearrangement links TRBV27 to TRBJ2-1, with TRBD2 as a possible D gene (6 bases). Germline-derived CDR1 and CDR2 are MNHEY and SMNVEV (reference sequence). The CDR3 sequence is 16 residues long. Deletions cut 8 bases from V and 4 bases from J, with 21 bases between. The CDR3 bases are TGTGCCAGCCGGACTCCCCCCGGGAGTGCTTACAATGAGCAGTTCTTC. Amino acids: CASRTPPGSAYNEQFF.

The rearrangement joins TRBV27 to TRBJ2-1; TRBD1 agrees at 11 bases. J lost 6 bases, V lost 3 bases, and 1 base had no gene match. There are 14 residues in the CDR3. Germline CDR1 MNHEY, CDR2 SMNVEV (reference sequence). CDR3 sequence reads: CASSLGQGGNEQFF. The CDR3 DNA is TGTGCCAGCAGTTTGGGACAGGGGGGCAATGAGCAGTTCTTC.

This clone is a singleton in its sample. The genes are TRBV28 and TRBJ1-5; 11 positions agree with TRBD1. The CDR3 runs 16 residues. V shed 6 bases, J shed 6 bases, and the junction held 10 bases outside the gene matches. The germline gives CDR1 MDHEN, CDR2 SYDVKM. The CDR3 loop reads CASSPGQGAYGQPQHF. DNA of the CDR3: TGTGCCAGCAGCCCCGGACAGGGGGCTTATGGTCAGCCCCAGCATTTT.

This chain links TRBV7-3 with TRBJ2-3; TRBD2 matches 15 bases. This CDR3 has 16 residues. Germline loops: CDR1 SGHTA, CDR2 FQGTGA. V was clipped by 6 bases and J by 6 bases; unmatched bases: 7. In nucleotides, the CDR3 is TGTGCCAGCAGGAGTGGGACTAGCGGGAGGTCGGATACGCAGTATTTT. Protein sequence: CASRSGTSGRSDTQYF.

This chain connects TRBV7-2 to TRBJ1-4; D gene unclear. The germline V gene has CDR1 SGHTA and CDR2 FQGNSA. The germline V and J ends were trimmed by 7 bases and 6 bases, with 12 bases remaining between them. The CDR3 spans 13 residues. CDR3 loop: CASNTGRDEKLFF. In DNA, the CDR3 is TGTGCCAGCAACACGGGGAGAGATGAAAAACTGTTTTTT.

This sequence joins TRBV6-5 and TRBJ2-7; 11 bases are a match to TRBD2. Trimming at V came to 5 bases and at J to 2 bases, leaving 5 bases not matched to a gene. CDR1 and CDR2 from the germline V gene are MNHEY and SVGAGI. CDR3 length: 15 amino acids. Here the CDR3 reads CASSIAGGPPYEQYF. The CDR3 nucleotides read TGTGCCAGCAGTATAGCGGGAGGGCCGCCCTACGAGCAGTACTTC.

The chain employs TRBV28 and TRBJ2-7, with a tentative D call TRBD1 (5 bases). The germline V gene has CDR1 MDHEN and CDR2 SYDVKM. The CDR3 contains 13 residues. The V end was cut by 3 bases, the J end by 0 bases, with 6 bases between. CDR3 DNA: TGTGCCAGCAGTTTGGACACCTCCTACGAGCAGTACTTC. Protein sequence: CASSLDTSYEQYF.

The chain employs TRBV6-1 and TRBJ1-5; tentative D call: TRBD1 (6 bases). V was shortened by 0 bases and J by 6 bases, with 9 bases between the two germline ends. CDR1 and CDR2 (germline): MNHNS, SASEGT. This CDR3 comprises 14 residues. The chain's CDR3 is CASSEAQGTQPQHF. CDR3 bases: TGTGCCAGCAGTGAAGCCCAGGGGACTCAGCCCCAGCATTTT.

This clone appeared once. This chain connects TRBV11-2 to TRBJ2-3; 9 bases fit TRBD2. Germline CDR1 is SGHAT and CDR2 is FQNNGV. The CDR3 covers 18 residues. V gave up 0 bases and J gave up 0 bases; unmatched junction bases: 7. The CDR3 is CASSLDFSGSISTDTQYF. The CDR3 DNA sequence: TGTGCCAGCAGCTTAGATTTTAGCGGGAGCATTAGCACAGATACGCAGTATTTT.

This chain uses TRBV7-6 with TRBJ2-1, with a tentative D call TRBD2 (6 bases). V was pared by 4 bases and J by 6 bases, with 22 bases between. Germline V gives CDR1 SGHVS, CDR2 FNYEAQ. The CDR3 sequence is 17 residues long. CDR3 in DNA: TGTGCCAGCAGCTCGGACTATTCGGAGGGCCGTATCAATGAGCAGTTCTTC. Its protein product is CASSSDYSEGRINEQFF.

DNA of the CDR3: TGTGCCAGCAGTTTATCTTCCGGGGGGGCCCGCGATGAGCAGTTCTTC. The encoded protein is CASSLSSGGARDEQFF. The genes are TRBV27 and TRBJ2-1, with 8 bases fitting TRBD2. Germline V gives CDR1 MNHEY, CDR2 SMNVEV (reference sequence). Trimming took 0 bases from V and 8 from J; bases not matched to a gene: 9. This CDR3 contains 16 residues.

V and J are TRBV9 and TRBJ2-7; TRBD2 is a possible D gene (5 bases). Trimming removed 0 bases from V and 3 bases from J, with 7 bases in between. Germline V gives CDR1 SGDLS, CDR2 YYNGEE. This CDR3 spans 13 amino acids. The CDR3 region has the DNA TGTGCCAGCAGCGTAGGTGACTACTACGAGCAGTACTTC. Translated, it gives CASSVGDYYEQYF. Together with reference TRBV9 and TRBJ2-7, the CDR3 gives the full variable domain: DSGVTQTPKHLITATGQRVTLRCSPRSGDLSVYWYQQSLDQGLQFLIQYYNGEERAKGNILERFSAQQFPDLHSELNLSSLELGDSALYFCASSVGDYYEQYFGPGTRLTVT.

J is TRBJ2-7 and V is TRBV7-9; 7 bases match TRBD1. CDR1 is SEHNR, CDR2 FQNEAQ, per germline (reference sequence). The CDR3 covers 15 residues. Unmatched junction bases numbered 6, after V lost 4 bases and J lost 0 bases. This CDR3 is CASSSFRGSSYEQYF. The CDR3 DNA reads as TGTGCCAGCAGCTCCTTCAGGGGGAGCTCCTACGAGCAGTACTTC.